Sequencing of this TCR beta chain was carried out in a study of blood T cells in healthy people across ages. It was with a sample-barcoded 5' primer and a J-beta primer mix that a second PCR of roughly 6 to 11 cycles was run. TCRdb analysed the 5' RACE reads with MiXCR anew, one entry per CDR3 protein. The sample has around 1.5 million distinct CDR3 sequences, roughly 30% seen once. A few counts support this clonotype. CDR3 size: 13 residues. Germline V gene data show CDR1 as MDHEN and CDR2 as SYDVKM. V lost 11 bases, J lost 2 bases, and 8 bases stayed unmatched. The sequenced sample was blood. The chain combines TRBV28 with TRBJ2-7; 8 positions match TRBD1. The TCR originated in a woman aged 30 to 39 in good health. The CDR3 protein is CAYRDRTTYEQYF. The CDR3 coding sequence is TGTGCCTACCGGGACAGGACCACCTACGAGCAGTACTTC.